The subject of this entry is one T cell receptor (beta chain). Data came from immunoSEQ multiplex PCR; TCRdb stores just in-frame clones and leaves some out. Altogether under 35,000 clones are present, approximately 93% being singletons, with the ten largest covering 15% to 20%. The CDR3 sequence is 16 residues long. Unmatched junction bases numbered 5, after V lost 6 bases and J lost 2 bases. Germline values: CDR1 SNHLY, CDR2 FYNNEI. The data are from a study of chemoradiotherapy in HPV16-positive cancers. This TCR was sampled from a human donor with HPV-associated anogenital cancer. V is TRBV2 and J is TRBJ2-1; 12 nucleotides align to TRBD2. The source was blood, collected from a patient who underwent chemoradiotherapy. CDR3 residues: CASRGLAGSTYNEQFF. The CDR3 coding sequence is TGTGCCAGCAGAGGACTAGCGGGGAGTACCTACAATGAGCAGTTCTTC.